These 26 T cell receptor beta chains came from one sample sequenced in a study of T cell repertoires in ileal Crohn's disease (dated by TCRdb to the late 2010s). The library was made by the immunoSEQ multiplex PCR assay. As stored in TCRdb, this immuneACCESS dataset retains in-frame rearrangements with V and J assigned. A fraction of the clones does not appear; measured against another copy, unresolved V genes explain less than half of the discrepancy, and the remainder lacks a known reason. The sample table records approximately 15,000 clones; approximately 80% of these occur just once. Of the sample, 4% to 5% falls within the top ten clones. The sample consisted of ileal tissue. The receptor set was obtained from an adult with Crohn's disease.

V is TRBV6-5 and J is TRBJ1-1; 8 bases map to TRBD1. Per the germline V gene, CDR1 is MNHEY and CDR2 is SVGAGI. With 4 bases clipped from V and 13 bases from J, the junction kept 14 bases outside the gene matches. The CDR3 covers 14 residues. The CDR3 region is CASSSPGGAGKGFF. The CDR3 nucleotides read TGTGCCAGCAGTTCCCCAGGGGGCGCGGGAAAAGGTTTCTTT.

This chain connects TRBV4-3 to TRBJ2-3, with a possible D match to TRBD1 (5 bases). CDR1 and CDR2 (germline): LGHNA, YSLEER. The CDR3 extends over 13 amino acids. The V end was cut by 0 bases, the J end by 14 bases, with 15 bases between. The CDR3 coding sequence is TGCGCCAGCAGCCAAGATCGGAATCTCAGGGCGTATTTT. Translation: CASSQDRNLRAYF.

This chain links TRBV30 with TRBJ1-6; D is uncertain. Germline loops: CDR1 GTSNPN, CDR2 SVGIG (reference sequence). V was pared by 0 bases and J by 10 bases, with 16 bases between. The CDR3 runs 15 residues. The CDR3 spells CAWSVRERERSPLHF. CDR3 nucleotide sequence: TGTGCCTGGAGTGTACGTGAGAGGGAGAGATCACCCCTCCACTTT.

V is TRBV7-8 and J is TRBJ1-1; D possibly corresponds to TRBD1 (5 bases). The CDR3 is 14 residues long. Germline values: CDR1 SGHVS, CDR2 FQNEAQ. V lost 8 bases and J 1 base, leaving 14 bases between the germline ends. The CDR3 DNA sequence: TGTGCCAGCCGTAGGCGGGGGGAGAACACTGAAGCTTTCTTT. This translates into CASRRRGENTEAFF.

The table lists this clone with a count of one. The J gene is TRBJ1-1, the V gene TRBV11-2; D is undetermined. The CDR3 covers 13 residues. Germline-derived CDR1 and CDR2 are SGHAT and FQNNGV. The germline V and J ends were trimmed by 0 bases and 4 bases, with 6 bases remaining between them. CDR3 loop: CASSLEAATEAFF. Here the CDR3 DNA reads TGTGCCAGCAGCTTAGAAGCGGCCACTGAAGCTTTCTTT. Full variable domain (rest looked up from reference TRBV11-2 and TRBJ1-1): EAGVAQSPRYKIIEKRQSVAFWCNPISGHATLYWYQQILGQGPKLLIQFQNNGVVDDSQLPKDRFSAERLKGVDSTLKIQPAKLEDSAVYLCASSLEAATEAFFGQGTRLTVV.

The J gene is TRBJ2-1, the V gene TRBV5-1; 10 nucleotides line up with TRBD2. The CDR3 consists of 15 residues. V shed 4 bases and J 12 bases; nucleotides not matched to a gene: 13. Germline V lookup: CDR1 SGHRS, CDR2 YFSETQ. The CDR3 region is CASSRTGTSDIGQFF. The CDR3 nucleotides are TGCGCCAGCAGCCGAACCGGGACTAGCGACATCGGGCAGTTCTTC.

This sequence joins TRBV5-1 and TRBJ1-1, with D maybe TRBD1 (5 bases). The CDR3 is made up of 14 amino acids. CDR1 SGHRS and CDR2 YFSETQ come from the germline V gene. V shed 4 bases and J shed 1 base, with 11 bases lying between them. CDR3 nucleotides: TGCGCCAGCAGCCAGCAGACAGCGAACACTGAAGCTTTCTTT. Translating gives CASSQQTANTEAFF.

This clone was observed a single time. The chain is built from TRBV30 and TRBJ1-2; D possibly corresponds to TRBD1 (6 bases). The CDR3 length is 13 residues. CDR1 and CDR2 from the germline V gene are GTSNPN and SVGIG (reference sequence). Trimming left V 0 bases short and J 7 bases short, with 12 bases between. DNA of the CDR3: TGTGCCTGGAGTGTGGGGGGGGCAAGTGGCTACACCTTC. Its translation is CAWSVGGASGYTF. Combining the CDR3 with reference TRBV30 and TRBJ1-2 gives the whole variable domain SQTIHQWPATLVQPVGSPLSLECTVEGTSNPNLYWYRQAAGRGLQLLFYSVGIGQISSEVPQNLSASRPQDRQFILSSKKLLLSDSGFYLCAWSVGGASGYTFGSGTRLTVV.

The V gene is TRBV6-6, the J gene TRBJ2-1; perhaps TRBD1 as D (6 bases). Trimming cost V 6 bases and J 5 bases, with 20 bases left between them. This CDR3 is 16 amino acids long. Germline assignment: CDR1 MNHNY and CDR2 SVGAGI (reference sequence). The CDR3 reads CASSHHTGNKHNEQFF. The CDR3 region has the DNA TGTGCCAGCAGCCACCATACAGGGAATAAGCACAATGAGCAGTTCTTC.

This clone has just a few counts. The chain has TRBV5-1 and TRBJ1-1, with D possibly matching TRBD1 (6 bases). V lost 0 bases, J lost 4 bases, and 16 bases lay in between. The CDR3 totals 16 residues. The V gene's germline CDR1 is SGHRS and CDR2 YFSETQ. The CDR3 region is CASSLGTVGYGTEAFF. The CDR3 bases are TGCGCCAGCAGCTTGGGGACAGTGGGTTATGGCACTGAAGCTTTCTTT.

J is TRBJ1-5 and V is TRBV6-5; D perhaps matches TRBD1 (6 bases). The CDR3 consists of 15 residues. Trimming stripped 4 bases from V and 1 base from J, with 11 bases between. The germline V gene encodes CDR1 MNHEY and CDR2 SVGAGI. CDR3 in amino acids: CASSSGTRSNQPQHF. CDR3 sequence (DNA): TGTGCCAGCAGTTCCGGGACAAGAAGCAATCAGCCCCAGCATTTT.

The genes are TRBV27 and TRBJ1-4, with 9 bases identical to TRBD1. This CDR3 comprises 15 residues. V gave up 5 bases and J gave up 5 bases; unmatched junction bases: 6. Germline V gives CDR1 MNHEY, CDR2 SMNVEV (reference sequence). The CDR3 sequence: CASSPTGGMNEKLFF. In DNA form, the CDR3 reads TGTGCCAGCAGTCCCACAGGGGGCATGAATGAAAAACTGTTTTTT.

The chain has TRBV2 and TRBJ2-1; D may be TRBD1 (6 bases). Trimming removed 4 bases from V and 2 bases from J, with 12 bases in between. This CDR3 contains 15 residues. Germline CDR1 is SNHLY and CDR2 is FYNNEI. The CDR3 protein is CASSGDRSTYNEQFF. The CDR3 DNA reads TGTGCCAGCAGTGGAGACAGGTCTACCTACAATGAGCAGTTCTTC.

The V and J genes are TRBV7-9 and TRBJ2-7; 10 positions agree with TRBD1. CDR1 is SEHNR and CDR2 is FQNEAQ in the germline V gene (reference sequence). The junction had 12 bases not matched to a gene; V was cut back by 5 bases and J by 5 bases. This CDR3 is 16 amino acids long. The CDR3 loop reads CASSPRRGTGAHEQYF. DNA for the CDR3: TGTGCCAGCAGCCCCCGGCGGGGGACAGGGGCGCACGAGCAGTACTTC.

The chain has TRBV6-5 and TRBJ2-2, with 7 positions matching TRBD1. Germline values: CDR1 MNHEY, CDR2 SVGAGI. J gave up 0 bases and V 5 bases, and 3 bases lay outside the gene matches. This CDR3 has 15 residues. The CDR3 sequence: CASSHGTANTGELFF. The CDR3 nucleotides read TGTGCCAGCAGTCACGGGACAGCGAACACCGGGGAGCTGTTTTTT.

The chain uses TRBV11-2 and TRBJ2-1, with D possibly matching TRBD2 (5 bases). V lost 3 bases to trimming and J lost 6 bases, with 9 bases between them. The CDR3 runs 13 residues. Germline V gene lookup returns CDR1 SGHAT and CDR2 FQNNGV. The CDR3 DNA is TGTGCCAGCAGCTTGGGAGTGGCCAATGAGCAGTTCTTC. Translated: CASSLGVANEQFF. Based on the CDR3 plus reference TRBV11-2 and TRBJ2-1, the full variable domain is EAGVAQSPRYKIIEKRQSVAFWCNPISGHATLYWYQQILGQGPKLLIQFQNNGVVDDSQLPKDRFSAERLKGVDSTLKIQPAKLEDSAVYLCASSLGVANEQFFGPGTRLTVL.

This clone was counted once. V gene TRBV6-1 combines with J gene TRBJ2-1, with 7 bases identical to TRBD1. V was pared by 4 bases and J by 8 bases, with 11 bases of the junction left unmatched. In germline, CDR1 is MNHNS, CDR2 SASEGT. The CDR3 is 15 amino acids. CDR3 region: CASSGLGTAFYEQFF. The CDR3 coding sequence is TGTGCCAGCAGTGGACTCGGGACAGCTTTTTATGAGCAGTTCTTC.

The chain recombines TRBV5-1 with TRBJ2-1, with TRBD2 matching 13 bases. The CDR3 consists of 18 residues. Germline V CDR1 and CDR2: SGHRS, YFSETQ. J gave up 0 bases and V 5 bases, and 8 bases lay outside the gene matches. The CDR3 sequence: CASRSPGLAGSSYNEQFF. The CDR3, as DNA: TGCGCCAGCAGGTCGCCGGGACTAGCGGGGAGCTCCTACAATGAGCAGTTCTTC.

The rearrangement joins TRBV30 to TRBJ1-3; TRBD1 is a possible D gene (5 bases). This CDR3 comprises 16 residues. The V gene's germline CDR1 is GTSNPN and CDR2 SVGIG (reference sequence). Trimming took 3 bases from V and 0 from J, leaving 15 bases between them. The CDR3 sequence: CAWRGSNRPSGNTIYF. In DNA, the CDR3 is TGTGCCTGGAGAGGGTCCAACAGGCCCTCTGGAAACACCATATATTTT.

The rearrangement joins TRBV5-1 to TRBJ1-1, with a tentative D call TRBD1 (6 bases). This CDR3 has 12 residues. The germline CDR1 and CDR2 sequences are SGHRS and YFSETQ. V lost 5 bases and J 7 bases, leaving 12 bases between the germline ends. The CDR3 protein is CASSSRGSEAFF. Here the CDR3 DNA reads TGCGCCAGCAGTTCCAGGGGAAGTGAAGCTTTCTTT. The full variable domain, its missing parts supplied by reference TRBV5-1 and TRBJ1-1, is KAGVTQTPRYLIKTRGQQVTLSCSPISGHRSVSWYQQTPGQGLQFLFEYFSETQRNKGNFPGRFSGRQFSNSRSEMNVSTLELGDSALYLCASSSRGSEAFFGQGTRLTVV.

The chain links TRBV4-3 to TRBJ2-1; D remains unclear. The CDR3 runs to 14 residues. Trimming left V 1 base short and J 8 bases short, with 12 bases between. Germline V lookup: CDR1 LGHNA, CDR2 YSLEER. CDR3 sequence reads: CASSQGTQVYEQFF. The CDR3 DNA sequence: TGCGCCAGCAGCCAAGGAACTCAAGTATATGAGCAGTTCTTC.

The chain recombines TRBV21-1 with TRBJ2-5; the table's D gene call, TRBD2, was not cross checked with the DNA. TRBV21-1 is a known pseudogene. This CDR3 has 15 residues. In DNA form, the CDR3 reads TGTGCCAGCAGCATCAGACGGGTCCCCCAAGAGACCCAGTACTTC. Protein: CASSIRRVPQETQYF.

V is TRBV5-6 and J is TRBJ2-7; D might be TRBD2 (7 bases). CDR1 is SGHDT and CDR2 is YYEEEE in the germline V gene. There are 14 residues in the CDR3. V was trimmed by 6 bases and J by 3 bases, leaving 16 bases between them. In nucleotides, the CDR3 is TGTGCCAGCATGGGGGGGGCGCAAGGCTACGAGCAGTACTTC. Its protein is CASMGGAQGYEQYF.

The genes are TRBV2 and TRBJ2-1; 9 nucleotides match TRBD2. The V segment lost 4 bases and the J segment 6 bases; nucleotides outside the gene matches: 4. The CDR3 extends over 14 amino acids. Germline CDR1 reads SNHLY; CDR2 reads FYNNEI. CDR3 loop: CASSGGRAPNEQFF. Here the CDR3 DNA reads TGTGCCAGCAGTGGCGGGAGGGCGCCCAATGAGCAGTTCTTC.

V usage is TRBV2 and J usage is TRBJ2-3; no reliable D call. With 6 bases removed from V and 0 bases from J, the gap between germline ends came to 7 bases. The CDR3 extends over 13 amino acids. The germline CDR1 and CDR2 sequences are SNHLY and FYNNEI. This CDR3 reads CASRKTSTDTQYF. DNA for the CDR3: TGTGCCAGCAGGAAGACTAGCACAGATACGCAGTATTTT.

This chain links TRBV4-3 with TRBJ1-4, with D uncertain. Germline CDR1 LGHNA, CDR2 YSLEER. Trimming cost V 0 bases and J 3 bases, with 5 bases left between them. The CDR3 has 14 amino acids. CDR3 loop: CASSQEPANEKLFF. The CDR3 nucleotides read TGCGCCAGCAGCCAAGAGCCGGCTAATGAAAAACTGTTTTTT.